A selection of T cell receptor beta chains follows, all from one sample in a study of T-cell memory formation after mild COVID-19. TCRdb re-derived calls from the 5' RACE reads in MiXCR, one entry per CDR3 protein. The table shows more than 450,000 distinct CDR3 sequences, with 15% to 20% occurring only once. Sequenced input: PBMCs or a T cell subset sorted from them (not recorded which). These receptor sequences come from an adult woman who had mild COVID-19 (a few samples of this study predate the infection). Cell type and time point are not known. Each CDR3 is given with its conserved first and last residue. A D gene is named only where the DNA matches it firmly. Only part of the rows carry a size: once, few, many, or a class if the clone is expanded.

clone_size,v_call,d_call,j_call,cdr3_aa,cdr3_nt
few,TRBV20-1,-,TRBJ1-4,CSARIGGFLSEKLFF,TGCAGTGCTAGGATAGGGGGGTTTCTTAGTGAAAAACTGTTTTTT
few,TRBV19,-,TRBJ2-5,CASSIRGTLQETQYF,TGTGCCAGTAGTATCAGGGGGACTCTACAAGAGACCCAGTACTTC
few,TRBV20-1,-,TRBJ1-1,CSARVMVDTEAFF,TGCAGTGCTAGAGTTATGGTGGACACTGAAGCTTTCTTT
many,TRBV5-1,-,TRBJ2-1,CASSPRQGGYNEQFF,TGCGCCAGCAGCCCCCGACAGGGAGGGTACAATGAGCAGTTCTTC
few,TRBV4-1,-,TRBJ1-2,CASSQDSADGGYTF,TGCGCCAGCAGCCAAGATTCGGCCGATGGGGGCTACACCTTC
-,TRBV7-2,TRBD2,TRBJ2-7,CASGGLASYEQYF,TGTGCCAGCGGGGGACTAGCAAGCTACGAGCAGTACTTC
-,TRBV21-1,-,TRBJ2-7,CASLHRDPFSNYEQYF,TGTGCCAGCTTACACCGGGACCCCTTCTCGAACTACGAGCAGTACTTC
-,TRBV5-6,TRBD1,TRBJ1-2,CASSLRTGNPYNGYTF,TGTGCCAGCAGCTTAAGGACAGGGAATCCTTATAATGGCTACACCTTC
-,TRBV21-1,-,TRBJ2-1,CASSTRGRRGASYEQFF,TGTGCCAGCAGCACCCGGGGGAGGCGGGGGGCGAGCTATGAGCAGTTCTTC
many,TRBV10-3,-,TRBJ1-2,CAINGNPSLNYGYTF,TGTGCCATCAACGGAAACCCCTCGTTAAACTATGGCTACACCTTC
many,TRBV30,-,TRBJ2-5,CAWSKGAETQYF,TGTGCCTGGAGTAAAGGGGCAGAGACCCAGTACTTC
-,TRBV6-2/TRBV6-3,-,TRBJ2-1,CASSSRDLLSSYNEQFF,TGTGCCAGCAGTAGCCGGGACTTATTAAGCTCCTACAATGAGCAGTTCTTC
-,TRBV7-8,-,TRBJ2-2,CASSFFGPLQQNTGELFF,TGTGCCAGCAGCTTTTTTGGCCCGCTCCAGCAGAACACCGGGGAGCTGTTTTTT
many,TRBV20-1,TRBD2,TRBJ2-1,CSASEGLAREQFF,TGCAGTGCTAGCGAGGGACTAGCTAGGGAGCAGTTCTTC
few,TRBV7-7,-,TRBJ2-5,CASSLVRHQETQYF,TGTGCCAGCAGCTTAGTTCGGCACCAAGAGACCCAGTACTTC
once,TRBV29-1,-,TRBJ1-1,CSVESGVNTEAFF,TGCAGCGTTGAATCAGGTGTGAACACTGAAGCTTTCTTT
few,TRBV4-3,TRBD1,TRBJ2-7,CASSQGGTGGSWAYEQYF,TGCGCCAGCAGCCAAGGAGGGACAGGCGGATCCTGGGCCTACGAGCAGTACTTC
-,TRBV7-9,TRBD1,TRBJ2-7,CASSQPTGKLYEQYF,TGTGCCAGCAGCCAGCCGACAGGGAAACTGTACGAGCAGTACTTC
few,TRBV7-2,-,TRBJ2-1,CATKGGASSYNEQFF,TGTGCCACCAAAGGAGGGGCAAGTTCCTACAATGAGCAGTTCTTC
many,TRBV7-2,-,TRBJ2-7,CASSYTGAAYEQYF,TGTGCCAGCAGCTACACCGGGGCCGCCTACGAGCAGTACTTC
few,TRBV11-2,TRBD1,TRBJ1-2,CASSLGPDRAYGYTF,TGTGCCAGCAGCTTAGGGCCCGACAGGGCCTATGGCTACACCTTC
-,TRBV7-9,-,TRBJ1-5,CASSSHGGVQRDQPQHF,TGTGCCAGCAGCTCCCACGGTGGGGTGCAAAGGGATCAGCCCCAGCATTTT
-,TRBV11-3,-,TRBJ2-3,CASSLGAVHTDTQYF,TGTGCCAGCAGCTTGGGAGCGGTCCACACAGATACGCAGTATTTT
-,TRBV10-3,-,TRBJ2-3,CAITAYSTDTQYF,TGTGCCATCACCGCTTATAGCACAGATACGCAGTATTTT